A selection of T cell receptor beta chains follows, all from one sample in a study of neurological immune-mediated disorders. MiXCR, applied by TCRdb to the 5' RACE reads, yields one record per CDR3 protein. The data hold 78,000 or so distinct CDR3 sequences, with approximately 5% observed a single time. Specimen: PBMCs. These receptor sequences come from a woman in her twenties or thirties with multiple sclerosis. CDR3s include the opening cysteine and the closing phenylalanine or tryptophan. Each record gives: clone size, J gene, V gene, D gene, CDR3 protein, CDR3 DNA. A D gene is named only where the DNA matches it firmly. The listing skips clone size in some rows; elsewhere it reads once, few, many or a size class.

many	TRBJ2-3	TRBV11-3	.	CASSPGQITDTQYF	TGTGCCAGCAGCCCAGGGCAGATCACAGATACGCAGTATTTT
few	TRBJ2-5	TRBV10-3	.	CAIRDGPGETQYF	TGTGCCATCAGGGACGGGCCCGGGGAGACCCAGTACTTC
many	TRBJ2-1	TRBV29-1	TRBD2	CSVGTSGNEQFF	TGCAGCGTTGGGACTAGCGGCAATGAGCAGTTCTTC
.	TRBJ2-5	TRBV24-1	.	CATSVSGPGTQYF	TGTGCCACCAGTGTTAGCGGTCCGGGGACCCAGTACTTC
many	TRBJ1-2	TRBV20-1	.	CSAPIQGTYGYTF	TGCAGTGCTCCCATACAGGGTACCTATGGCTACACCTTC
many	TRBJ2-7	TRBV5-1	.	CASSFTTLGRNEQYF	TGCGCCAGCAGCTTTACGACCCTCGGGAGAAACGAGCAGTACTTC
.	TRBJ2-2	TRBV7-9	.	CASSLGGTNTGELFF	TGTGCCAGCAGCTTAGGCGGGACTAACACCGGGGAGCTGTTTTTT
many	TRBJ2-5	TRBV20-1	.	CSARPAGQTLRETQYF	TGCAGTGCTAGACCCGCGGGACAGACCCTTCGGGAGACCCAGTACTTC
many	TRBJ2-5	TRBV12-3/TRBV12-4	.	CASSPGLRDQYF	TGTGCCAGCAGCCCCGGGCTTAGGGACCAGTACTTC
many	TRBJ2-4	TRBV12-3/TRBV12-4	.	CASSYREGTIAKNIQYF	TGTGCCAGCAGTTACCGCGAGGGAACTATAGCCAAAAACATTCAGTACTTC
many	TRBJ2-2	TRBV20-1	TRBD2	CSARSTSKNTGELFF	TGCAGTGCTAGGTCGACTAGCAAGAACACCGGGGAGCTGTTTTTT
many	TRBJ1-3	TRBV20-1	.	CSAPTGVGNTIYF	TGCAGTGCCCCAACAGGTGTCGGAAACACCATATATTTT
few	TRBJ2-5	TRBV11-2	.	CASSIQEIQYF	TGTGCCAGCAGCATCCAAGAGATCCAGTACTTC
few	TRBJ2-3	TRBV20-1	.	CSARTSADTQYF	TGCAGTGCTAGGACCTCAGCGGATACGCAGTATTTT
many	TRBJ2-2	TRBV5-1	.	CASSLGITGELFF	TGCGCCAGCAGCTTGGGTATAACCGGGGAGCTGTTTTTT
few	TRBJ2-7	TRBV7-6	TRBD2	CASSSGLAGSYEQYF	TGTGCCAGCAGCAGCGGACTAGCGGGCTCCTACGAGCAGTACTTC